The entry below gives a single T cell receptor (beta chain) sequence along with its context. The antigen is unknown. The template used for profiling TCR beta VDJ and CDR3 was genomic DNA. TCRdb re-called the reads with MiXCR, one entry per CDR3 protein. The sample has roughly 240,000 distinct CDR3 sequences, approximately 45% seen once; the top ten hold 7.8%. Individuals selected for sequencing had exhibited CD8+CD57+ cell expansion on flow cytometry. The CDR3 spans 15 residues. From germline, CDR1 is SEHNR and CDR2 FQNEAQ (reference sequence). With 1 base clipped from V and 4 bases from J, the junction kept 6 bases outside the gene matches. This sample was taken from a study of CD8+CD57+ T cells in acquired aplastic anemia. The study, taken as a whole, reports: Around 30 sequences, all CD8+ CDR3, were shared between patients and controls.

The sample was sorted CD4+, CD8+, or CD8+CD57+ T cells (not recorded which) from PBMCs. The chain carries TRBV7-9 and TRBJ1-2; 7 bases map to TRBD1. The TCR comes from a human donor with aplastic anemia. The CDR3 coding sequence is TGTGCCAGCAGCTTAGTGGGCAGGGGGACCTATGGCTACACCTTC. Protein product: CASSLVGRGTYGYTF.